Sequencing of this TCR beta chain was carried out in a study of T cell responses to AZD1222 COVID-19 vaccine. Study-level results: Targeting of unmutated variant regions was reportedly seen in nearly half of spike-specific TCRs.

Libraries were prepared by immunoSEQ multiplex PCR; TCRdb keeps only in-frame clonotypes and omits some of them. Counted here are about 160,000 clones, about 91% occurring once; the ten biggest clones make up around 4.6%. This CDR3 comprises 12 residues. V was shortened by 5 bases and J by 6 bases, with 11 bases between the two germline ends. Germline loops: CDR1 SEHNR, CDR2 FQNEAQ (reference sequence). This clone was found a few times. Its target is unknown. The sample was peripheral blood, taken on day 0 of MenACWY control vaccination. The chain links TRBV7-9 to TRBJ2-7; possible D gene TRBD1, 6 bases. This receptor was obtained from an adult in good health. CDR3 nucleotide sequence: TGTGCCAGCAGCAGAGGGGGTGGCGAGCAGTACTTC. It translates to CASSRGGGEQYF.